This T cell receptor (beta chain) was retrieved from a study of blood T cells in healthy people across ages. Next came a second PCR, run for about 6 to 12 cycles, which used a sample-barcoded 5' primer along with a J-beta primer mix. Template switching added a 12-random-nucleotide identifier to every cDNA molecule. TCRdb re-called the 5' RACE reads with MiXCR, one entry per CDR3 protein. The sample records around 320,000 distinct CDR3 sequences, 25% to 30% being singletons. CDR3 length: 14 residues. Trimming cost V 7 bases and J 10 bases; bases outside gene matches: 8. CDR1 and CDR2 from the germline V gene are SGHTA and FQGNSA. This clonotype was counted only a few times.

The rearrangement joins TRBV7-2 to TRBJ1-6, with 9 positions matching TRBD1. The sample comprised blood. This TCR was recovered from a woman aged 70-85 years in good health. Written as DNA, the CDR3 is TGTGCCAGCACCGACCGGGACAGGGTATCACCCCTCCACTTT. Amino acids: CASTDRDRVSPLHF.